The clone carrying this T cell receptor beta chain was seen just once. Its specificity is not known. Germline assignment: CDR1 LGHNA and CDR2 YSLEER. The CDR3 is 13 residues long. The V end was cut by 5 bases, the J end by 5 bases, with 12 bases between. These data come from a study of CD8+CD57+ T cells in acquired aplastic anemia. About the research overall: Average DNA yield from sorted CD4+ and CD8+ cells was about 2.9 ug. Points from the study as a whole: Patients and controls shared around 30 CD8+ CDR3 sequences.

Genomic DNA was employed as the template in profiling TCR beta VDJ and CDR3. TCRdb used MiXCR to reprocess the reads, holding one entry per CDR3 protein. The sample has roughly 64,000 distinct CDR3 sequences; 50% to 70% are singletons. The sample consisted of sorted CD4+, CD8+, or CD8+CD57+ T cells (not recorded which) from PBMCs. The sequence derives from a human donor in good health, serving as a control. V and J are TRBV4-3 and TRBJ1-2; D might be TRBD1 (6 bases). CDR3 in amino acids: CASSLEQGYGYTF. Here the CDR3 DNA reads TGCGCCAGCAGCTTGGAACAGGGATATGGCTACACCTTC.